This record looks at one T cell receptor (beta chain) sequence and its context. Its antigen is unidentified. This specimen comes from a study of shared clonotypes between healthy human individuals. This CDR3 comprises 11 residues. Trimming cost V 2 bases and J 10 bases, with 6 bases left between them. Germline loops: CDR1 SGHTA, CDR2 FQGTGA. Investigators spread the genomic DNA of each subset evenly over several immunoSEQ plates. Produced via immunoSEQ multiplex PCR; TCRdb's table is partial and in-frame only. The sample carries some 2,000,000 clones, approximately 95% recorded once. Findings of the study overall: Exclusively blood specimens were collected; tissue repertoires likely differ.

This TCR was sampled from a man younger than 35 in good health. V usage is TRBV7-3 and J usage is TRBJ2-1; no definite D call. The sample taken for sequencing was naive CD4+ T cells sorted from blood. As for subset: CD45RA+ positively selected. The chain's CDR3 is CASSLDVEQFF. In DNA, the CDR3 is TGTGCCAGCAGCTTAGATGTGGAGCAGTTCTTC.